These 12 T cell receptor beta chains came from one sample sequenced in a study of radiation and T cells in renal cell carcinoma. Time point indicated: blood 2 weeks post-SBRT. Treatment in this sample: 15 Gy SBRT to primary tumor, nephrectomy 4 weeks later. This table comes from immunoSEQ multiplex PCR, and its TCRdb copy is limited to in-frame clones, with some not included. Among some 120,000 clones listed, approximately 78% were seen once. The sample was blood, taken from a patient whose treatment included radiotherapy and nephrectomy. These receptors all come from a woman aged 60-75 years with renal cell carcinoma.

The chain uses TRBV11-1 and TRBJ2-5; D is ambiguous. Trimming removed 5 bases from V and 5 bases from J, with 15 bases in between. This CDR3 comprises 14 residues. In germline, CDR1 is SGHAT, CDR2 FQDESV (reference sequence). CDR3 nucleotide sequence: TGTGCCAGCAGCCTAGATGCCAGTCGGGAGACCCAGTACTTC. Translated, it gives CASSLDASRETQYF.

The genes are TRBV2 and TRBJ2-1; D call uncertain. The V gene's germline CDR1 is SNHLY and CDR2 FYNNEI. This CDR3 is 11 amino acids long. Trimming shortened V by 9 bases and J by 4 bases, and 7 bases separated the two germline ends. The CDR3 is CARRLYNEQFF. DNA for the CDR3: TGTGCCAGAAGGTTGTACAATGAGCAGTTCTTC.

This rearrangement joins TRBV7-2 to TRBJ1-6; D gene unclear. This CDR3 is 12 amino acids long. V was cut by 5 bases and J by 7 bases, with 6 bases left in between. Germline CDR1 reads SGHTA; CDR2 reads FQGNSA. The chain's CDR3 is CASSKVNSPLHF. As DNA, the CDR3 is TGTGCCAGCAGCAAGGTCAATTCACCCCTCCACTTT.

V gene TRBV4-1 combines with J gene TRBJ1-5; D possibly corresponds to TRBD1 (5 bases). The CDR3 runs 14 residues. Trimming took off 3 bases at V and 4 bases at J, with 10 bases between the two ends. The germline CDR1 and CDR2 sequences are MGHRA and YSYEKL. CDR3 nucleotides: TGCGCCAGCAGCCACGGGGGTTCAAATCAGCCCCAGCATTTT. It is translated as CASSHGGSNQPQHF.

The chain employs TRBV19 and TRBJ2-3; maybe TRBD2 (6 bases). The germline CDR1 and CDR2 sequences are LNHDA and SQIVND (reference sequence). The CDR3 is made up of 12 amino acids. V was cut by 6 bases and J by 6 bases, with 10 bases left in between. CDR3 protein: CASSSRGDTQYF. The DNA of the CDR3 is TGTGCCAGTAGCTCCCGGGGGGATACGCAGTATTTT. Supplemented by reference TRBV19 and TRBJ2-3, the full variable domain reads DGGITQSPKYLFRKEGQNVTLSCEQNLNHDAMYWYRQDPGQGLRLIYYSQIVNDFQKGDIAEGYSVSREKKESFPLTVTSAQKNPTAFYLCASSSRGDTQYFGPGTRLTVL.

The chain combines TRBV6-5 with TRBJ1-1; 8 bases are shared with TRBD1. The CDR3 totals 14 residues. Trimming took 6 bases from V and 2 from J; bases not matched to a gene: 5. Germline loops: CDR1 MNHEY, CDR2 SVGAGI. CDR3 sequence: CASSLTGANTEAFF. CDR3 coding DNA: TGTGCCAGCAGCCTGACAGGGGCAAACACTGAAGCTTTCTTT.

The rearrangement joins TRBV28 to TRBJ2-7; D possibly uses TRBD1 or TRBD2 (5 bases each). The CDR3 has 16 amino acids. Germline V gene data show CDR1 as MDHEN and CDR2 as SYDVKM. V was pared by 4 bases and J by 0 bases, with 16 bases between. CDR3 DNA sequence: TGTGCCAGCAGTTCTACTGGGACGGGTCGCTCCTACGAGCAGTACTTC. This encodes CASSSTGTGRSYEQYF.

This clone was seen only once. The genes are TRBV6-5 and TRBJ1-3, with D perhaps TRBD1 (5 bases). V lost 5 bases, J lost 3 bases, and 8 bases lay in between. The CDR3 loop spans 13 amino acids. Germline-derived CDR1 and CDR2 are MNHEY and SVGAGI. The chain's CDR3 is CASSRDLGNTIYF. In DNA form, the CDR3 reads TGTGCCAGCAGTCGGGACCTTGGAAACACCATATATTTT.

The chain combines TRBV28 with TRBJ1-3, with D uncertain. Looked up from germline, CDR1 is MDHEN and CDR2 is SYDVKM. The CDR3 has 14 residues. V was shortened by 6 bases and J by 2 bases, with 11 bases between the two germline ends. CDR3 sequence (DNA): TGTGCCAGCAGAAGTGCAGGTACTGGAAACACCATATATTTT. It is translated as CASRSAGTGNTIYF.

The chain links TRBV19 to TRBJ2-7, with TRBD1 matching over 10 bases. Germline values: CDR1 LNHDA, CDR2 SQIVND (reference sequence). CDR3 size: 14 residues. V lost 4 bases, J lost 4 bases, and 4 bases stayed unmatched. The CDR3 loop is CASSTGQGLYEQYF. The DNA of the CDR3 is TGTGCCAGTAGTACGGGACAGGGGCTTTACGAGCAGTACTTC. Variable domain in full (rest from reference TRBV19 and TRBJ2-7): DGGITQSPKYLFRKEGQNVTLSCEQNLNHDAMYWYRQDPGQGLRLIYYSQIVNDFQKGDIAEGYSVSREKKESFPLTVTSAQKNPTAFYLCASSTGQGLYEQYFGPGTRLTVT.

The chain has TRBV27 and TRBJ2-2; no definite D call. CDR3 length: 15 residues. The V gene's germline CDR1 is MNHEY and CDR2 SMNVEV (reference sequence). The V end lost 6 bases, the J end lost 1 base, and 12 bases lay between the germline ends. As DNA, the CDR3 is TGTGCCAGCAGAGGCATAAGTCGGAACACCGGGGAGCTGTTTTTT. Protein: CASRGISRNTGELFF.

In nucleotides, the CDR3 is TGTGCCAGCAGCGTAAGGACTAGCGGTCTCACCGGGGAGCTGTTTTTT. This codes for CASSVRTSGLTGELFF. The V and J genes are TRBV9 and TRBJ2-2; the match to TRBD2 covers 10 bases. After removal of 1 base from V and 4 bases from J, the junction contained 4 bases not matched to a gene. In germline, CDR1 is SGDLS, CDR2 YYNGEE. This CDR3 has 16 residues. The whole variable domain, remainder taken from reference TRBV9 and TRBJ2-2, is DSGVTQTPKHLITATGQRVTLRCSPRSGDLSVYWYQQSLDQGLQFLIQYYNGEERAKGNILERFSAQQFPDLHSELNLSSLELGDSALYFCASSVRTSGLTGELFFGEGSRLTVL.